These T cell receptor beta chains were read from a single sample in a study of T cells in Graves' hyperthyroidism and ophthalmopathy. TCRdb recomputed calls from the multiplex PCR reads with MiXCR, one row per CDR3 protein. The sample records about 480,000 distinct CDR3 sequences, roughly 14% being singletons. Input material: blood. Source of these receptors: a woman between 18 and 30 years old with Graves' hyperthyroidism. Both conserved end residues are part of each CDR3.

>TRBV3-1|14|TRBJ2-1
CASSRIEGYNEQFF
>TRBV6-1|15|TRBJ2-5
CASSYTQGGGETQYF
>TRBV7-9|15|TRBJ2-7
CASSGRDRVTYEQYF
>TRBV20-1|17|TRBJ2-1
CSADRPGEGLWNNEQFF
>TRBV5-4|17|TRBJ2-5
CASSRTGRGSNGETQYF
>TRBV5-1|15|TRBJ1-5
CASSLGGDGFQPQHF
>TRBV18|13|TRBJ1-2
CASSPGGNYGCTF
>TRBV3-1|19|TRBJ2-2
CASSPDTRLVRGDTGELFF
>TRBV27|13|TRBJ2-4
CASSLEAGGLPYF
>TRBV5-5|14|TRBJ1-4
CASSPDGGNEKLFF
>TRBV3-1|14|TRBJ2-5
CASSQVLAGETQYF
>TRBV27|15|TRBJ2-7
CASSRQYRGPYEQYF
>TRBV29-1|14|TRBJ1-2
CSVKGSKDDYGYTF
>TRBV11-2|13|TRBJ2-7
CASSFGDSYEQYF
>TRBV12-3/TRBV12-4|12|TRBJ2-5
CASSLELSVGYF
>TRBV12-3/TRBV12-4|15|TRBJ2-1
CASTNKVLADNEQFF
>TRBV7-3|18|TRBJ2-1
CASSPHPQGLAVHNEQFF
>TRBV12-3/TRBV12-4|13|TRBJ1-5
CASSLLGVQPQHF
>TRBV20-1|14|TRBJ2-3
CSASSSDRTDTQYF
>TRBV12-3/TRBV12-4|13|TRBJ1-2
CASSPDSFYGYTF
>TRBV9|15|TRBJ1-3
CASSVGGLVRNTIYF
>TRBV3-1|13|TRBJ1-2
CASSQDSRARYTF
>TRBV12-3/TRBV12-4|17|TRBJ2-3
CASSLANKGSCTDTQYF